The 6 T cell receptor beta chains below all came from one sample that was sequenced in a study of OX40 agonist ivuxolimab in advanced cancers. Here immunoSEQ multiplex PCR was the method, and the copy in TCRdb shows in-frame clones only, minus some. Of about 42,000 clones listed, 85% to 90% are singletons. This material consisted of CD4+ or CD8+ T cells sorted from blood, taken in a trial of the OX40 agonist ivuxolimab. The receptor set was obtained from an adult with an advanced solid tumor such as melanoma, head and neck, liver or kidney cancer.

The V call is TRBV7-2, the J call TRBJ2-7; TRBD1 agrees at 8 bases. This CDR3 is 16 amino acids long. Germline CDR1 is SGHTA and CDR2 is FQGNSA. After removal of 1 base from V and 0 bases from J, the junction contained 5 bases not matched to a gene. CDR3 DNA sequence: TGTGCCAGCAGCTTAGTCGGGACAGGTTCCTCCTACGAGCAGTACTTC. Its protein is CASSLVGTGSSYEQYF.

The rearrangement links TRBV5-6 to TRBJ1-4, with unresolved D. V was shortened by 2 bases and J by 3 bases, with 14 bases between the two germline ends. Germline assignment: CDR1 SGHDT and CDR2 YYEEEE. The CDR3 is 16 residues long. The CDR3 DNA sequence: TGTGCCAGCAGCTTAGCCTCGGGGAGATCTAATGAAAAACTGTTTTTT. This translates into CASSLASGRSNEKLFF.

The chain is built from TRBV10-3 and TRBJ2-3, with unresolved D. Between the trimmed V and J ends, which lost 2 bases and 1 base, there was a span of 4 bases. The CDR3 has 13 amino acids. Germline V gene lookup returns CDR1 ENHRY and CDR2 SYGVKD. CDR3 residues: CAISEIGTDTQYF. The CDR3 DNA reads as TGTGCCATCAGTGAGATAGGCACAGATACGCAGTATTTT.

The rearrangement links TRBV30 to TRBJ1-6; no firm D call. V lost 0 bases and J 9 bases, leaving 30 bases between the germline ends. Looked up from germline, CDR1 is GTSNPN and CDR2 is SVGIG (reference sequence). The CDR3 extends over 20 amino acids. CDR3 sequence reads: CAWSVGPYLPAPQRSSPLHF. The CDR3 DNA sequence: TGTGCCTGGAGTGTGGGCCCCTACCTTCCGGCCCCACAAAGGAGTTCACCCCTCCACTTT.

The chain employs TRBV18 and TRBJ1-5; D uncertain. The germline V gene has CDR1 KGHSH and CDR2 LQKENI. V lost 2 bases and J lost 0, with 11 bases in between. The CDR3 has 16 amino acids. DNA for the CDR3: TGTGCCAGCTCACCAGACAATTCCCATAGCAATCAGCCCCAGCATTTT. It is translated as CASSPDNSHSNQPQHF.

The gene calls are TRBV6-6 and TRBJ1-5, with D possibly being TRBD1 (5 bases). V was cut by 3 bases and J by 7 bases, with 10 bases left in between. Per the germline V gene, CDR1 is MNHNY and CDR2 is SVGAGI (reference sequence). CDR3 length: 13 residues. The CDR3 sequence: CASSYQGAQPQHF. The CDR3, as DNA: TGTGCCAGCAGTTATCAGGGCGCCCAGCCCCAGCATTTT.